The T cell receptor beta chain described here comes from a study of blood T cell repertoires in COVID-19. Study summary: Sites in the United States, Italy and Spain provided acute and convalescent COVID-19 samples.

As originally analysed: How many nucleated cells were present was estimated from reference gene primer amplification. Sequenced by immunoSEQ multiplex PCR; TCRdb stores in-frame clones only, minus some. V and J calls and clone size come straight from that table; D and trimming were deduced from the DNA. The sample holds roughly 100,000 clones, around 81% seen once. The receptor was isolated from an elderly man with acute or convalescent COVID-19. Sequencing used peripheral blood.

CDR3 protein: CASRDRGYSPLHF. DNA for the CDR3: TGTGCCAGCCGGGACAGGGGATATTCACCCCTCCACTTT. The chain couples TRBV18 to TRBJ1-6, with 10 bases aligning to TRBD1. The V gene end was trimmed by 8 bases and the J gene end by 8 bases; junction bases not matched to a gene: 3. This CDR3 region has 13 residues. Per the germline V gene, CDR1 is KGHSH and CDR2 is LQKENI.